Listed below are T cell receptor beta chains from one sample, sequenced in a study of neurological immune-mediated disorders. TCRdb re-derived calls from the 5' RACE reads in MiXCR, one entry per CDR3 protein. The sample has more than 40,000 distinct CDR3 sequences, roughly 3% seen once; the top ten hold about 16%. The sample comprised PBMCs. These receptors all come from a woman in her 50s with multiple sclerosis. The CDR3 runs from the conserved cysteine through the conserved F or W. The D gene is left open where the match is weak. The size field reads once, few or many counts, or a class when the clone is expanded.

>TRBV20-1|many|.|TRBJ2-2
CSARVRKGAGELFF
TGCAGTGCTAGGGTCCGTAAAGGGGCCGGGGAGCTGTTTTTT
>TRBV5-1|many|.|TRBJ2-7
CASSLEVVAGSVDEQYF
TGCGCCAGCAGCTTGGAGGTGGTGGCGGGGAGTGTCGACGAGCAGTACTTC
>TRBV7-2|many|TRBD1|TRBJ2-2
CASSSNYYRGKDTGELFF
TGTGCCAGCAGCTCTAATTATTACAGGGGGAAGGACACCGGGGAGCTGTTTTTT
>TRBV4-2|many|.|TRBJ2-7
CASSQDQGHLEQYF
TGTGCCAGCAGCCAAGATCAGGGCCATCTCGAGCAGTACTTC
>TRBV7-9|many|.|TRBJ1-1
CASSSTGMTEAFF
TGTGCCAGCAGCTCTACAGGGATGACTGAAGCTTTCTTT
>TRBV5-1|many|TRBD1|TRBJ1-2
CASSFRQGTPGYTF
TGCGCCAGCAGCTTCAGACAGGGAACTCCTGGCTACACCTTC
>TRBV10-3|many|TRBD1|TRBJ1-2
CAISDLTVVEGASDYGYTF
TGTGCCATCAGTGACCTCACCGTTGTAGAGGGGGCTTCTGACTATGGCTACACCTTC
>TRBV20-1|many|.|TRBJ2-7
CSASGISYEQYF
TGCAGTGCTAGCGGGATCTCCTACGAGCAGTACTTC
>TRBV20-1|many|.|TRBJ2-5
CSALFGGQETQYF
TGCAGTGCTCTTTTCGGTGGCCAGGAGACCCAGTACTTC
>TRBV6-5|many|.|TRBJ1-1
CASSLRWNTEAFF
TGTGCCAGCAGCCTCAGGTGGAACACTGAAGCTTTCTTT
>TRBV7-9|many|.|TRBJ1-2
CASSLMPGPQANYGYTF
TGTGCCAGCAGCTTAATGCCGGGACCACAAGCTAACTATGGCTACACCTTC
>TRBV14|many|.|TRBJ2-1
CASSPRRAFSYNEQFF
TGTGCCAGCAGCCCACGTAGGGCCTTCTCCTACAATGAGCAGTTCTTC